These 6 T cell receptor beta chains were sequenced from one sample in a study of T cells in Graves' hyperthyroidism and ophthalmopathy. Amplification of TCR beta CDR3 regions was performed using RNA transcripts as template. A first-round RT-PCR of the TCR CDR3 used the HTBI primer set. TCRdb reanalysed the multiplex PCR reads using MiXCR and keeps one entry per CDR3 protein. Among roughly 300,000 distinct CDR3 sequences listed, 25% to 30% were seen once. The source material was blood. The receptors were gathered from a man aged 40-49 years with Graves' hyperthyroidism that later progressed to Graves' ophthalmopathy.

This rearrangement joins TRBV29-1 to TRBJ1-1, with a possible D match to TRBD1 (5 bases). Trimming removed 7 bases from V and 3 bases from J, with 15 bases in between. In germline, CDR1 is SQVTM, CDR2 ANQGSEA. The CDR3 consists of 13 residues. This CDR3 reads CSAATREYTEAFF. For the CDR3, the DNA is TGCAGCGCTGCTACCAGGGAGTACACTGAAGCTTTCTTT.

This clonotype was recorded at least ten times. The chain links TRBV12-3 or TRBV12-4 to TRBJ1-5; 8 bases match TRBD1. With 3 bases clipped from V and 5 bases from J, the junction kept 12 bases outside the gene matches. The CDR3 spans 17 residues. The CDR3 DNA follows: TGTGCCAGCAGTTTTTCGACAGGGGTGACAAATTATCAGCCCCAGCATTTT. Its protein product is CASSFSTGVTNYQPQHF.

This clonotype occurred many times. The J gene is TRBJ1-1, the V gene TRBV27; D might be TRBD1 (5 bases). V lost 7 bases and J lost 3, with 12 bases in between. Germline values: CDR1 MNHEY, CDR2 SMNVEV (reference sequence). The CDR3 is 13 amino acids. The CDR3 DNA follows: TGTGCCAGCATCGGCAGGGAGTACACTGAAGCTTTCTTT. It is translated as CASIGREYTEAFF.

V gene TRBV10-2 combines with J gene TRBJ2-3; D ambiguous. V was pared by 3 bases and J by 1 base, with 8 bases between. Germline lookup yields CDR1 WSHSY and CDR2 SAAADI. The CDR3 runs to 14 residues. The CDR3: CASSEGRRTDTQYF. The CDR3 DNA reads TGCGCCAGCAGTGAAGGCCGGCGCACAGATACGCAGTATTTT.

This clonotype showed up many times. The rearrangement joins TRBV24-1 to TRBJ2-7; the D is unclear. Trimming left V 3 bases short and J 2 bases short, with 4 bases between. The germline gives CDR1 KGHDR, CDR2 SFDVKD. This CDR3 spans 12 amino acids. CDR3: CATSDGPYEQYF. CDR3 bases: TGTGCCACCAGTGATGGGCCCTACGAGCAGTACTTC.

This clonotype was seen repeatedly, ten times or more. The chain uses TRBV20-1 and TRBJ2-1; the D is unclear. Germline CDR1 and CDR2: DFQATT and SNEGSKA (reference sequence). Trimming left V 0 bases short and J 3 bases short, with 15 bases between. The CDR3 has 16 residues. The CDR3 region is CSARDDTSRNYNEQFF. CDR3 in DNA: TGCAGTGCTAGAGATGATACAAGCAGAAACTACAATGAGCAGTTCTTC.